Here is one T cell receptor (beta chain) with its context. This clone is characterized as medium-sized (0.01 to 0.1%). Its specific antigen is unknown. The sample holds no much larger clone one base away, and base qualities are not on file. TRB sequencing was run on genomic DNA with either the immunoSEQ assay at survey resolution or the hsTCRB kit. The study's own analysis went as follows. The immunoSEQ software was used for initial read processing, and the LymphoSeq R package was used for repertoire analyses. For each TRB dataset, clonality was calculated as 1 minus normalized Shannon entropy, and the Gini coefficient was computed as well. Phenotypes of unsorted samples were inferred by mapping TRB sequences from sorted subsets of the recipient or donor onto unsorted samples of the same recipient. Drawn from immuneACCESS, this table holds only the in-frame rearrangements with V and J called that TCRdb kept. Clones are partly lost; checked studies trace under half to an unresolved V gene and leave the rest unexplained. The V and J calls and the clone size are those of that table, but D and trimming were determined from the DNA. For this sample the table reports just under 8,000 clones, with no clone seen just once. Of the sample, approximately 6% is held by the ten largest clones.

The treatment or condition tag for this specimen amounts to: high-dose cyclophosphamide on days +3 and +4 as single-agent GVHD prophylaxis. PTCy patients received busulfan and fludarabine conditioning, a related or unrelated marrow graft, and cyclophosphamide on days +3 and +4. PTCy-treated patients came from a prospective multi-institutional clinical trial. Mononuclear cells from peripheral blood and bone marrow were separated by Ficoll-Hypaque density centrifugation and then cryopreserved. The sample is drawn from a study of T cells after posttransplantation cyclophosphamide (dated by TCRdb to 2016 to 2018). For context, the study as a whole: Using TRB sequencing, the study followed how the T cell repertoire reconstituted after myeloablative bone marrow transplantation in which posttransplantation cyclophosphamide served as GVHD prophylaxis. Samples from a few dozen PTCy-treated patients and 15 to 20 related bone marrow donors of those patients were subjected to antigen receptor sequencing. TRB sequencing was performed on blood from all 35 or so PTCy patients with 1-year posttransplant specimens. Up to 3 additional blood samples from 2 to 5.2 years after transplant were also TRB-sequenced in 3 patients, as was pretransplant blood from 4 patients. Because TRA and TRB clonality correlated tightly in ten or so samples, later TCR analyses were limited to TRB. Public TRB sequences were compared against a database of over 3,000 sequences linked to responses to pathogens, tumor antigens, self-antigens and alloantigens.

The investigation overall reported the following: Donor-recipient similarity was low at 1-2 months but rose over the first year, and later blood repertoires were often dominated by donor CD8+ memory clones. The TRB repertoires of T cells infiltrating skin or the GI tract showed only limited overlap with the TRB repertoires found in blood. Across 40 to 55 patients, TRB clonality was highly associated with recipient CMV seropositivity and CMV reactivation, and PTCy diversity was similar to diversity in CNI/methotrexate controls.

This receptor was identified in a young adult male patient who received an allogeneic stem cell transplant from an unrelated donor, was CMV-positive, and had acute and chronic GVHD. After a transplant, some T cells may have been passed on by the graft donor. The sequences come from PBMCs, collected after an allogeneic stem cell transplant with post-transplant cyclophosphamide.

The nucleotide sequence is given as TGCGCCAGCAGCATCGGGACAGGGGGGTACAATGAGCAGTTCTTC. Its protein product is CASSIGTGGYNEQFF. The rearrangement joined TRBV5-1 to TRBJ2-1; 11 of the junction bases match TRBD1. CDR1 and CDR2 are read off the germline V gene as SGHRS and YFSETQ. From the cysteine up to the phenylalanine, the CDR3 has a length of 15 residues. Just the 45-base CDR3 DNA is kept, in frame starting at base 1. The junction shows trimming of 4 bases on V and 4 bases on J, and the gene matches do not reach 4 bases of it. The CDR3, completed at both ends by the reference TRBV5-1 and TRBJ2-1 genes, gives the full variable domain KAGVTQTPRYLIKTRGQQVTLSCSPISGHRSVSWYQQTPGQGLQFLFEYFSETQRNKGNFPGRFSGRQFSNSRSEMNVSTLELGDSALYLCASSIGTGGYNEQFFGPGTRLTVL.